One sample yielded the 9 T cell receptor beta chains listed below, sequenced in a study of T cells in Graves' hyperthyroidism and ophthalmopathy. The source material, RNA transcripts, was used to amplify TCR beta CDR3 regions. The study used the HTBI primer set for a first-round RT-PCR of the TCR CDR3. Each CDR3 protein is one row after TCRdb ran MiXCR on the multiplex PCR reads. The profile shows 500,000 to 600,000 distinct CDR3 sequences, over 35% of them singletons. The sample comprised peripheral blood or thyroid tissue (not recorded which). The source of these receptors is an adult woman with Graves' disease, either hyperthyroidism or ophthalmopathy (not recorded which).

The V gene is TRBV10-3, the J gene TRBJ2-5; a possible D gene is TRBD1 (6 bases). CDR3 length equals 14 residues. Trimming cost V 3 bases and J 1 base, with 9 bases left between them. CDR1 is ENHRY and CDR2 is SYGVKD in the germline V gene. The CDR3 DNA follows: TGTGCCATCAGTGAAGGGACAAGCCAAGAGACCCAGTACTTC. The encoded protein is CAISEGTSQETQYF.

This clonotype was seen only a few times. V gene TRBV10-3 combines with J gene TRBJ2-5; weak D call: TRBD1 (5 bases). Germline assignment: CDR1 ENHRY and CDR2 SYGVKD. This CDR3 is built from 13 residues. Trimming shortened V by 10 bases and J by 5 bases, and 17 bases separated the two germline ends. The CDR3 protein is CATRETEMETQYF. CDR3 coding DNA: TGTGCCACCCGCGAGACAGAAATGGAGACCCAGTACTTC.

V gene TRBV29-1 combines with J gene TRBJ2-3, with 8 bases that match TRBD2. CDR1 and CDR2 (germline): SQVTM, ANQGSEA. The CDR3 sequence is 14 residues long. Trimming took 8 bases from V and 0 from J; bases not matched to a gene: 7. DNA for the CDR3: TGCAGCCTATCGGGAGGGGGTAGCACAGATACGCAGTATTTT. It specifies CSLSGGGSTDTQYF.

The J gene is TRBJ1-5, the V gene TRBV12-3 or TRBV12-4, with 7 bases that match TRBD1. The CDR3 covers 14 residues. Trimming removed 6 bases from V and 6 bases from J; junction bases left unmatched: 8. The CDR3 loop is CASREGQRGQPQHF. CDR3 DNA: TGTGCCAGCAGAGAGGGACAGCGGGGTCAGCCCCAGCATTTT.

The rearrangement links TRBV29-1 to TRBJ2-5; D remains unclear. CDR1 and CDR2 from the germline V gene are SQVTM and ANQGSEA. With 8 bases removed from V and 5 bases from J, the gap between germline ends came to 9 bases. The CDR3 totals 10 residues. The CDR3, as DNA: TGCAGCTTAGCTAGGGAGACCCAGTACTTC. As protein: CSLARETQYF.

This sequence joins TRBV7-2 and TRBJ1-6; D unresolved. The V gene's germline CDR1 is SGHTA and CDR2 FQGNSA. Trimming removed 5 bases from V and 0 bases from J, with 11 bases in between. The CDR3 covers 16 residues. The CDR3 is CASSVRPSSYNSPLHF. CDR3 nucleotide sequence: TGTGCCAGCAGCGTCCGCCCTAGCTCCTATAATTCACCCCTCCACTTT.

The chain joins TRBV20-1 to TRBJ1-1; D uncertain. The germline gives CDR1 DFQATT, CDR2 SNEGSKA (reference sequence). The ends were cut back, 0 bases at V and 1 base at J, with 12 bases in the middle. This CDR3 has 15 amino acids. The CDR3 reads CSARDPLAPNTEAFF. CDR3 sequence (DNA): TGCAGTGCTAGAGATCCACTAGCACCGAACACTGAAGCTTTCTTT.

Comments on this clonotype: The junction differs from germline at one of its ends, possibly a read error. The V gene is TRBV6-1, the J gene TRBJ2-5; D unclear. This CDR3 region has 14 residues. Germline V gene sequence: CDR1 MNHNS, CDR2 SASEGT. CDR3 bases: TGTGCCAGCAGTGGCCCGCCTCTCAAAGAGGCCCAGTACTTC. This sequence encodes CASSGPPLKEAQYF.

The V and J genes are TRBV20-1 and TRBJ2-2, with 13 bases aligning to TRBD2. The CDR3 is made up of 20 amino acids. J was trimmed by 7 bases and V by 2 bases; bases with no gene match: 19. Germline V gene data show CDR1 as DFQATT and CDR2 as SNEGSKA (reference sequence). As DNA, the CDR3 is TGCAGTGCTAGACCTAGCCCCGGGACTAGCGGGATATCTGGGGACGGGGAGCTGTTTTTT. Its protein is CSARPSPGTSGISGDGELFF.